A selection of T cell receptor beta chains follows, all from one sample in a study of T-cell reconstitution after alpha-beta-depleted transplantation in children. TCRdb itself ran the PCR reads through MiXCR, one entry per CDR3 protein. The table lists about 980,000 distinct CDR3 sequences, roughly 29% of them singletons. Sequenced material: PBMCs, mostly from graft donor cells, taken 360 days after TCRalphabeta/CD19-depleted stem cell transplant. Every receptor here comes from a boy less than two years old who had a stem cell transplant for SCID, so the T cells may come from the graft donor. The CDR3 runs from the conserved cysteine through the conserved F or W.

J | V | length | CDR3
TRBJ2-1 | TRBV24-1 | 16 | CATSDLASGANNEQFF
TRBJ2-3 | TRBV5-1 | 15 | CASNYMGRRSDTQYF
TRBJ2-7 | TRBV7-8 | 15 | CASSLVVGATYEQYF
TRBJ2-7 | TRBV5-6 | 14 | CASSFFDRPYEQYF
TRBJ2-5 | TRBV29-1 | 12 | CSVEGARETQYF
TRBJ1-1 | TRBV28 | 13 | CASTRDPNTEAFF
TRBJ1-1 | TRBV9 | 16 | CASSVDPDGRGTEAFF
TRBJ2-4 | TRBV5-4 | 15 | CASSSQGKGKNIQYF
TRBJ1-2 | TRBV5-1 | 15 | CASSLLGGNSVGYTF
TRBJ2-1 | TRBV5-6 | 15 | CASSVAGAPYNEQFF
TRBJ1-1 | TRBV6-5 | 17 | CASLGGVNRVRNTEAFF
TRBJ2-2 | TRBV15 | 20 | CATSRDLALVTHGVTGELFF
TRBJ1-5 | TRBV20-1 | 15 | CSASVGQPYNQPQHF
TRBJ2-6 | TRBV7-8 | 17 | CASSLRLAGSGANVLTF
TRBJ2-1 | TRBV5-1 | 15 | CASSKGLAGRAEQFF
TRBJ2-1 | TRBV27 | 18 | CASSPRPQLAGGPYEQFF
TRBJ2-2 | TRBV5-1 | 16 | CASRYDRGGYTGELFF
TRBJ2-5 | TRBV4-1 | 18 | CASSQDRLAGGWGETQYF
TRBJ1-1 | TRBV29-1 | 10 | CSALRAEAFF
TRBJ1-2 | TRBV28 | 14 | CASSFPEGTAQHTF
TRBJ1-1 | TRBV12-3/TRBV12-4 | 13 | CASNRQVGTEAFF
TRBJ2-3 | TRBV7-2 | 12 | CASSLGRNTQYF
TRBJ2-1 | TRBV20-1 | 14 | CSARRLAGGSEQFF
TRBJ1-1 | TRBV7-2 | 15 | CASSGGRGMNTEAFF
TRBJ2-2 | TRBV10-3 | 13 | CAITNSWTGELFF
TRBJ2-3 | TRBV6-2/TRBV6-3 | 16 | CASSYRATSGTDTQYF
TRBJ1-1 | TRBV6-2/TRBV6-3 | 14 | CASSYRGARTEAFF
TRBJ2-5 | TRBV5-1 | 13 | CASSRALQETQYF
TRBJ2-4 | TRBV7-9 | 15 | CASSSDEIAKNIQYF
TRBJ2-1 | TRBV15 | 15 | CATSREGLVRNEQFF
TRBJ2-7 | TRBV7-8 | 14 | CASSPVGRLHEQYF
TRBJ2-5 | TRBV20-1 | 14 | CSASEAGIGKTQYF